The text below deals with one T cell receptor beta chain. Its antigen remains unknown. There are 20 residues in the CDR3. Germline values: CDR1 LGHNA, CDR2 YSLEER. Trimming removed 1 base from V and 0 bases from J, with 25 bases in between. Researchers report immunoSEQ v3.0 was run at survey level. Assay used: immunoSEQ multiplex PCR; TCRdb lists only in-frame clones, some missing. Of 10,000 to 12,000 clones in the sample, about four fifths were seen once. These data belong to a study of long-term antiretroviral therapy in people with HIV. Background on the study: The 2015 immediate-ART recommendation came about a decade after the earliest samples.

Study-wide results and caveats: Blood, drawn from the mid-2000s to the late 2010s, may reflect older ART regimens.

This receptor was identified in a man in his forties with HIV. The rearrangement links TRBV4-3 to TRBJ2-7, with a weak D call TRBD2 (7 bases). Here the sequenced sample was unsorted PBMCs, taken 1.2 years after starting antiretroviral therapy. The CDR3 here is CASSQVVRPLGGGLSYEQYF. CDR3 sequence (DNA): TGCGCCAGCAGCCAAGTTGTCCGCCCTCTTGGGGGGGGCCTCTCCTACGAGCAGTACTTC.